The clone carrying this T cell receptor (beta chain) was recorded at least ten times. The data derive from a study of blood T cell repertoires in COVID-19. Trimming cost V 0 bases and J 3 bases; bases outside gene matches: 6. The germline CDR1 and CDR2 sequences are SGHRS and YFSETQ. The CDR3 length is 15 residues. Repertoires were generated with immunoSEQ multiplex PCR, while TCRdb's copy carries only in-frame clones and drops some. Among fewer than 60,000 clones listed, approximately 88% were seen once. The TCR comes from a human donor in a cohort sampled during active COVID-19. The rearrangement uses TRBV5-1 and TRBJ2-7, with 7 nucleotides matching TRBD2. Sequencing was carried out using peripheral blood. The DNA of the CDR3 is TGCGCCAGCAGCTTGGATCCTAGCGGACACTACGAGCAGTACTTC. Its protein is CASSLDPSGHYEQYF.